This record covers a single TCR beta chain. The entry originates in a study of blood T cell repertoires in COVID-19. About the study: Sites in the United States, Italy and Spain provided acute and convalescent COVID-19 samples. From T cells, B-cell-depleted T cells, or PBMCs came the material, which was cDNA or gDNA.

Original handling: Amplification of reference gene primers provided the estimated nucleated cell counts. The repertoire was sequenced with immunoSEQ multiplex PCR; TCRdb's copy has only in-frame clones and lacks some. Clonal size and the V and J genes are those of that table, whereas D and trimming came from the DNA. The sample has 100,000 to 150,000 clones; about 81% are singletons. Germline CDR1 MDHEN, CDR2 SYDVKM. The CDR3 is 13 residues long. The germline V and J ends were trimmed by 7 bases and 0 bases, with 9 bases remaining between them. The chain has TRBV28 and TRBJ1-2; D is ambiguous. The specimen sequenced was peripheral blood. The origin of this receptor is a woman aged 50 to 60 with acute or convalescent COVID-19. CDR3 sequence reads: CASMSVPNYGYTF. CDR3 coding DNA: TGTGCCAGCATGAGTGTACCTAACTATGGCTACACCTTC.